This T cell receptor (beta chain) was recorded in a study of T-cell memory formation after mild COVID-19. Study-wide background: Largely, the TCR clusters proved donor specific.

CDR3 size: 14 residues. Per the germline V gene, CDR1 is LGHDT and CDR2 is YNNKEL (reference sequence). Trimming took 1 base from V and 6 from J, leaving 7 bases between them. Each CDR3 protein is one row after TCRdb ran MiXCR on the 5' RACE reads. The table includes nearly 200,000 distinct CDR3 sequences, about 17% detected once. This receptor was identified in an adult woman who had mild COVID-19 (a few samples of this study predate the infection). Cell type and time point are not known. Source material: PBMCs or a T cell subset sorted from them (not recorded which). This chain links TRBV3-1 with TRBJ1-6; D call uncertain. The DNA for the CDR3 is TGTGCCAGCAGCCAAGGGACCATTAATTCACCCCTCCACTTT. This gives the protein CASSQGTINSPLHF.